These 5 T cell receptor beta chains came from one sample sequenced in a study of blood T cell repertoires in COVID-19. TCRdb keeps only in-frame clones here, not all; method: immunoSEQ multiplex PCR. The top ten clones hold 2% to 3% of a sample with a few hundred thousand clones, less than 85% of them seen once. The sample was PBMCs or T cells enriched from blood (not recorded which). These receptors were taken from a woman in her 50s who had recovered from COVID-19.

V gene TRBV4-1 combines with J gene TRBJ2-1; 9 bases match TRBD2. V shed 8 bases, J shed 4 bases, and the junction held 12 bases outside the gene matches. This CDR3 spans 16 amino acids. Germline values: CDR1 MGHRA, CDR2 YSYEKL. The CDR3 coding sequence is TGCGCCAGCTCACAAAACCTAGCGGGGAATTACAATGAGCAGTTCTTC. This translates into CASSQNLAGNYNEQFF.

The chain uses TRBV21-1 and TRBJ2-7; the D call TRBD2 from the table was never checked on the DNA. TRBV21-1 is annotated as a pseudogene. CDR3 size: 13 residues. The CDR3 DNA follows: TGTGCCAGCAGCAAAGAGCGGGGCTACGAGCAGTACTTC. Residues: CASSKERGYEQYF.

The V and J genes are TRBV28 and TRBJ2-5; 7 nucleotides align to TRBD2. Germline-derived CDR1 and CDR2 are MDHEN and SYDVKM. V trimming: 5 bases; J trimming: 3 bases; junction bases outside the gene matches: 0. This CDR3 contains 12 residues. The CDR3 protein is CASSRGEETQYF. The CDR3 nucleotides are TGTGCCAGCAGTCGGGGGGAAGAGACCCAGTACTTC.

CDR3 sequence (DNA): TGCGCCAGCAGCTTGCGCTCGGGGGGGTCTGGAAACACCATATATTTT. As protein: CASSLRSGGSGNTIYF. The gene calls are TRBV5-1 and TRBJ1-3; D possibly corresponds to TRBD1 (5 bases). V was shortened by 1 base and J by 1 base, with 12 bases between the two germline ends. The CDR3 has 16 residues. From germline, CDR1 is SGHRS and CDR2 YFSETQ.

The CDR3 loop is CASSTPRIDSGRSGNIQYF. As DNA, the CDR3 is TGTGCCAGTAGTACCCCCCGAATTGATAGCGGGAGGTCTGGAAACATTCAGTACTTC. The chain joins TRBV19 to TRBJ2-4; 10 bases map to TRBD2. Germline trimming cut 4 bases from V and 6 bases from J; bases unmatched to any gene: 18. Germline values: CDR1 LNHDA, CDR2 SQIVND (reference sequence). The CDR3 extends over 19 amino acids.